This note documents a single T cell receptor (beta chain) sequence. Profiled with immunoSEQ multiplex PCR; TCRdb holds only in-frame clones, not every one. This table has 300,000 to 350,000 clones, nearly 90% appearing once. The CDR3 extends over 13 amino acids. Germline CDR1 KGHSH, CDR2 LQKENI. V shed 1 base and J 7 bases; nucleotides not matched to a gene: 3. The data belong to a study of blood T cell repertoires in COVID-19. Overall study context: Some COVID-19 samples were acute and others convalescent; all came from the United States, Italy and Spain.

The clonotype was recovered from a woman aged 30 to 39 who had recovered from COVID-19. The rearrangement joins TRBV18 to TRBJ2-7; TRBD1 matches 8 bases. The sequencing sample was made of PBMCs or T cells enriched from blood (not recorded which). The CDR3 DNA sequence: TGTGCCAGCTCACCACGGACAGGGTGGGAGCAGTACTTC. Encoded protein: CASSPRTGWEQYF.